This TCR beta chain was profiled in a study of blood T cell repertoires in COVID-19. About the study: Spain, Italy and the United States supplied samples that represented acute and convalescent COVID-19.

The germline V gene has CDR1 SGHNT and CDR2 YYREEE (reference sequence). Trimming took off 0 bases at V and 5 bases at J, with 8 bases between the two ends. The CDR3 runs 14 residues. Source study methods: Estimates of nucleated cell counts were drawn from the amplification of reference gene primers. Measured with immunoSEQ multiplex PCR; TCRdb has only the in-frame clones, and not every one. That table is the source of V, J and clone size, and D and trimming were worked out from the DNA. The sample shows about 97,000 clones, over 70% of them seen only once. The chain joins TRBV5-4 to TRBJ2-2, with D perhaps TRBD2 (5 bases). The specimen was peripheral blood. This TCR was recovered from a man aged 60-69 years with acute or convalescent COVID-19. The CDR3 protein is CASSLAGRTGELFF. The CDR3 DNA reads TGTGCCAGCAGCTTGGCTGGGAGAACCGGGGAGCTGTTTTTT.